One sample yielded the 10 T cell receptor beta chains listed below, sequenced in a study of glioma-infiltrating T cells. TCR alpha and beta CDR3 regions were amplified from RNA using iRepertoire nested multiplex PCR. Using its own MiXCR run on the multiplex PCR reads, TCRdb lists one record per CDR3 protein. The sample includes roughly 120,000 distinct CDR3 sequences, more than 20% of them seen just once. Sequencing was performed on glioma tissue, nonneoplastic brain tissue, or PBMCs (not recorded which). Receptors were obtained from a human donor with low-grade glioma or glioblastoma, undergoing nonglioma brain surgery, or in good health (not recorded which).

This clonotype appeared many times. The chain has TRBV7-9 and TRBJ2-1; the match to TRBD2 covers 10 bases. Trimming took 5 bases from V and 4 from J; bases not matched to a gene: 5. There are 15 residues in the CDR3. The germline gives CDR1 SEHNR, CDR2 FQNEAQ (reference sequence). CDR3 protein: CASSTGTSDYNEQFF. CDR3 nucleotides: TGTGCCAGCAGCACTGGGACTAGCGATTACAATGAGCAGTTCTTC.

The CDR3 DNA follows: TGTGCCAGCAGCTTCCTAGCGGGAGCTAGGAATGAGCAGTTCTTC. This codes for CASSFLAGARNEQFF. This rearrangement joins TRBV6-4 to TRBJ2-1, with TRBD2 matching 10 bases. This CDR3 region has 15 residues. V trimming: 6 bases; J trimming: 7 bases; junction bases outside the gene matches: 9. CDR1 MRHNA and CDR2 SNTAGT come from the germline V gene.

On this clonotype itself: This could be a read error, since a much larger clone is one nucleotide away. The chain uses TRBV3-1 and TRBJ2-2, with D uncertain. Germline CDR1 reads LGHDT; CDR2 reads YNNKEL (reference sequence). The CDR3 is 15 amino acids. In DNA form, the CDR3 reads TGTGCCAGCATCCAAGATCCGCCTTCCACCGGGGAGCTGTTTTTT. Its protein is CASIQDPPSTGELFF.

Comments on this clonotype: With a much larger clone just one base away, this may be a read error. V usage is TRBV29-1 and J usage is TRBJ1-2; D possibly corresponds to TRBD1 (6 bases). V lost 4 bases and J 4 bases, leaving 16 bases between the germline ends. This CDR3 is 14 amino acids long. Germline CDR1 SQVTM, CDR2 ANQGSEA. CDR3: CSVVEGGSSYGYTF. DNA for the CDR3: TGCAGCGTTGTTGAGGGGGGGTCTAGCTATGGCTACACCTTC.

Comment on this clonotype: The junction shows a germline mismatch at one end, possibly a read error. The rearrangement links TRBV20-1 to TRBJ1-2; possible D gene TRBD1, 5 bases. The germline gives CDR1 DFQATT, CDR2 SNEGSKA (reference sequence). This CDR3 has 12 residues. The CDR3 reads CSARRQSYGYTF. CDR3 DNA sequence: TGCAGTGCTAGAAGACAGAGCTATGGCTACACGTTC.

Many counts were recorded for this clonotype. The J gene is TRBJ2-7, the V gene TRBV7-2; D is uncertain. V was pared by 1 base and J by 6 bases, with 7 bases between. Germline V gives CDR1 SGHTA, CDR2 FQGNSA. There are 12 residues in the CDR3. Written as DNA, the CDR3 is TGTGCCAGCAGCTTAGATATGAGCGAGCAGTACTTC. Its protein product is CASSLDMSEQYF. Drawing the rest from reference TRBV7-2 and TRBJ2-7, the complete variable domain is GAGVSQSPSNKVTEKGKDVELRCDPISGHTALYWYRQSLGQGLEFLIYFQGNSAPDKSGLPSDRFSAERTGGSVSTLTIQRTQQEDSAVYLCASSLDMSEQYFGPGTRLTVT.

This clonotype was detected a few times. The chain's CDR3 is CASSLGEASNQPQHF. In DNA, the CDR3 is TGTGCCAGCAGCTTAGGGGAGGCAAGCAATCAGCCCCAGCATTTT. V and J are TRBV11-2 and TRBJ1-5; no definite D call. V was clipped by 1 base and J by 1 base, with 8 bases between them. The germline V gene encodes CDR1 SGHAT and CDR2 FQNNGV. The CDR3 has 15 amino acids.

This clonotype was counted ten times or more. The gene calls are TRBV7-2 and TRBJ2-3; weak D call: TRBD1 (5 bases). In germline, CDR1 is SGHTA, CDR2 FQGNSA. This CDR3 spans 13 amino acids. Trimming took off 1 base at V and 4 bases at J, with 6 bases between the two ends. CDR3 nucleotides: TGTGCCAGCAGCTTAGGGGGCCCAGATACGCAGTATTTT. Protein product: CASSLGGPDTQYF.

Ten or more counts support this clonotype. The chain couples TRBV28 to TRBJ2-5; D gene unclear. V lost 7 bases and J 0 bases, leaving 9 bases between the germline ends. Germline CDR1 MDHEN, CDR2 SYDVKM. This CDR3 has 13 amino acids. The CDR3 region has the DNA TGTGCCAGCAAAGTGTCGGACCAAGAGACCCAGTACTTC. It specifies CASKVSDQETQYF.

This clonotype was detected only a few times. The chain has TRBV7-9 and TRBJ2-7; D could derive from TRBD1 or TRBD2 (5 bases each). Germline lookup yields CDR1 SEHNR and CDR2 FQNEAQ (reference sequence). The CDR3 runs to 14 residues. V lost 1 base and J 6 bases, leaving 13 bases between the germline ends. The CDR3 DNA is TGTGCCAGCAGCTTAGTTTCGGGGCCTCGCGAGCAGTACTTC. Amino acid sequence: CASSLVSGPREQYF.